This T cell receptor (beta chain) was recorded in a study of regulatory T cells in long-lasting Graves disease (dated by TCRdb to the early 2020s). For context, the study as a whole: Newly diagnosed Graves' disease patients had taken antithyroid drugs for less than 3 months. Patients with persistent Graves' disease were compared with patients with newly diagnosed Graves' disease using TCR sequencing and RNA sequencing of peripheral blood. The study was conducted in China and was registered as a clinical trial. A total of roughly 35 samples underwent TCR sequencing, from around 13 patients with persistent Graves' disease and 20 or so patients with newly diagnosed Graves' disease. Broad study findings and their caveats: The study examined only peripheral blood because the primary lesion, thyroid tissue, could not be accessed. A larger number of public clonotypes was shared among persistent patients (under 3,000) than among newly diagnosed patients (around 970). TRBV28, TRBJ1-2 and TRBJ2-5 were preferentially used in persistent disease, while TRBV20-1 and TRBJ2-1 were favored in newly diagnosed disease. The small sample size was acknowledged by the authors as a limitation that may reduce accuracy. Sequencing and analysis were restricted to the TCR beta chain. Compared with newly diagnosed patients, persistent Graves' disease patients had lower TCR Shannon entropy and fewer highly expanded clones, which suggests clonal expansion.

In light of the paper, this sample's time point label describes: newly diagnosed GD, antithyroid drugs for less than 3 months. RNA was extracted from PBMCs in TRIzol for both TCR sequencing and RNA sequencing. The diagnosis of Graves' disease was made according to American Thyroid Association guidelines. Recruitment of patients was carried out at an endocrinology department in Xi'an, China. Each patient gave roughly 8.4 milliliters of peripheral blood, collected in an EDTA anticoagulant tube. Ficoll Paque Plus density gradient separation was used to isolate PBMCs, and no further T cell sorting was performed. An Agilent 2100 Bioanalyzer and agarose gel were used to assess RNA quality, and a NanoDrop 2000 was used to measure RNA concentration. Trimming takes 4 bases off V and 3 bases off J; junction bases not matched to a gene: 8. CDR1 and CDR2 (MDHEN, SYDVKM) derive from the germline V gene. The CDR3 spans 15 residues, from the cysteine through the phenylalanine. Only the CDR3 part of the read is kept: 45 bases, read in frame from the first base.

Preparation of the library involved multiplex PCR. Sequencing was performed on an Illumina HiSeq 4000. TCR beta libraries were built with iRepertoire HTBI primers and Arm-PCR amplification of CDR3 regions. Gel purification was performed on PCR products prior to sequencing. The original pipeline was this. Across samples, around 62 TRBV and approximately 15 TRBJ segments were identified and used for gene usage analysis of CDR3 amino acid clonotypes. COPE and FqMerger were used to merge the filtered high-quality paired reads into contigs. BLAST was used to align contigs to the IMGT TRBV, TRBD and TRBJ reference genes, and CDR3 was defined following IMGT. Highly expanded clones were defined as clonotypes with a frequency above 0.1%. Repertoire diversity was measured by Shannon entropy, and V-J evenness by the Gini coefficient. Public clonotypes were defined as clonotypes shared by more than one individual. The public reads were quality trimmed at Q25 with fastp and then assembled into clones with MiXCR by TCRdb, keeping productive beta chains. One record per CDR3 amino acid sequence lists the most common genes and DNA. The V and J calls were determined by TCRdb, not by the authors. In all, the sample holds approximately 540,000 distinct CDR3 sequences, and around 13% of those were seen once. The ten largest clones capture 7.5% to 9% of the sample.

This clonotype occurred many times. Its antigen target is currently unknown. The input lacks base qualities; no much larger clone sits a single base away. The same specimen was also included in a second study, on T cells in Graves' hyperthyroidism and ophthalmopathy. The second study's paper adds: A patient counted as having stable Graves' hyperthyroidism if no progression to ophthalmopathy occurred over 18 months of follow-up. The hyperthyroidism patients were between 18 and 65 years old and newly diagnosed, with a disease duration of less than 2 months. Any patient with an uncontrolled infection, another autoimmune disease, pregnancy or lactation was excluded. Clinical symptoms, serum thyroxine and TRAb, thyroid ultrasound, and orbital computed tomography formed the basis for the diagnoses. The TCR CDR3 was subjected to a first round of RT-PCR using the HTBI primer set and the Qiagen OneStep RT-PCR kit. Most expanded thyroid clonotypes (frequency above 0.001) were also detected in blood, suggesting blood repertoires may reflect thyroid immune responses. In cross-validation, a model built on a 13 V-J signature told ophthalmopathy apart from stable hyperthyroidism with 85% to 90% sensitivity and approximately 81% specificity, and in testing the same model reached 80%/75%. In validation, progression to ophthalmopathy was predicted by the model with 70% to 71% sensitivity and approximately 78% specificity, a median of about 6.4 months before onset. A discovery cohort of about 96 patients, roughly 40 with Graves' ophthalmopathy and 55 to 60 with stable Graves' hyperthyroidism, was used to find distinguishing TCR V-J signatures. Prospective prediction of ophthalmopathy was tested in an independent validation cohort of 18 to 20 hyperthyroidism patients and approximately 17 patients who later progressed to ophthalmopathy. The approximately 90 discovery patients were randomly split 7:3 into training and test sets. The study also compared thyroid tissue and blood T-cell repertoires from about 6 Graves' hyperthyroidism patients. After blood sampling, hyperthyroidism patients were treated with methimazole at a starting dose of 30 mg daily, and ophthalmopathy patients were treated with high-dose intravenous methylprednisolone. The libraries were constructed in a second round of multiplex PCR and then size-selected and purified. The libraries were sequenced on an Illumina HiSeq2000 using paired-end 100 bp reads. SOAPnuke was used to process the raw data, removing reads that contained adapters or uncalled bases, had a mean Phred below 15, or lacked an exact match to the constant primer or identifier. COPE v1.2.5 was used to merge the high-quality paired reads, and each unique nucleotide sequence was defined as a clonotype. MiTCR v1.1 was used to align the clonotypes against IMGT TRBV, TRBD and TRBJ reference segments. Analysis was restricted to V-J combinations with a frequency above 0.0001, which covered 98% to 99.2% of repertoires. A TCS score was defined as the ratio of F50 (clonal expansion) to E x V (chaos), with BLOSUM62-based TCRdist applied between CDR3 peptides within each V-J. Welch's t-statistics and random forest reduced several hundred V-J features to under 15, which were used in a naive Bayes classifier (R e1071). No statistical method was used to fix the sample size in advance, and group allocation was not hidden from the investigators. The paper reports TCR Vbeta CDR3 sequencing of roughly 140 peripheral blood samples: fewer than 50 ophthalmopathy, fewer than 80 hyperthyroidism and around 17 progressor patients.

Sequenced here: peripheral blood mononuclear cells (PBMCs), sampled at new diagnosis, from a patient treated with antithyroid drugs. The rearranged chain carries TRBV28 and TRBJ2-7, with TRBD1 identical over 8 junction bases. The receptor was derived from a woman aged 25 to 39 with Graves disease. Donor details come from another sample of the same person, matched by shared clones. CDR3 protein: CASSSSNTGGYEQYF. The DNA sequence follows: TGTGCCAGCAGTTCTTCTAACACAGGGGGCTACGAGCAGTACTTC. Outside the CDR3, residues come from the reference TRBV28 and TRBJ2-7 proteins, so the full variable domain is: DVKVTQSSRYLVKRTGEKVFLECVQDMDHENMFWYRQDPGLGLRLIYFSYDVKMKEKGDIPEGYSVSREKKERFSLILESASTNQTSMYLCASSSSNTGGYEQYFGPGTRLTVT.